This is a list of T cell receptor delta chains from one sample in a study of Vδ1+ human thymocytes. TCRdb re-processed the multiplex PCR reads via CATT. The sample yields 80,000 or so delta-chain clones, more than 30% seen once. Sequenced input: Vdelta1+ gamma-delta thymocytes from the thymus. Receptor source: a boy under three years old who had congenital heart surgery. The conserved cysteine and the conserved F or W are not part of the CDR3 here. The order of the fields is D gene, V gene, J gene, CDR3 protein. A D gene is named only where the DNA matches it firmly.

TRDD3	TRDV1	TRDJ1	ALGEVEGDTHTDKLI
TRDD2	TRDV1	TRDJ1	ALGDATFLPTSLPIPRVGTDKLI
TRDD3	TRDV1	TRDJ1	ALGAQRLRDTRTRMYTDKLI
TRDD3	TRDV1	TRDJ1	ALGEFYARVGELYTDKLI
TRDD2	TRDV1	TRDJ1	ALGELPAFLPPVGKKLI
TRDD3	TRDV2	TRDJ1	ACDTTCWGIRATDKLI
TRDD3	TRDV2	TRDJ1	ACATVLGDTCTDKLI
.	TRDV1	TRDJ1	ALGELLSKGAQPYTDKLI
TRDD3	TRDV1	TRDJ1	ALGASTPLGDQYTDKLI
TRDD3	TRDV1	TRDJ1	ALGLRGDTWITDKLI
.	TRDV1	TRDJ1	ALGGAFRGTDKLI
.	TRDV1	TRDJ1	ALGEPSISRGANTDKLI
.	TRDV1	TRDJ1	ALGHRVFLRAGGDTDKLI
.	TRDV1	TRDJ1	ALGEPDLFPAGMVSGADKLI
TRDD3	TRDV1	TRDJ1	ALGDAPSPNWGIHFYTDKLI
TRDD3	TRDV1	TRDJ1	ALGELGTPTGGYTQLI
TRDD3	TRDV1	TRDJ1	ALGEHWGTLTDKLI
.	TRDV1	TRDJ1	ALGDPSPTTGSGDHTDKLI
.	TRDV1	TRDJ1	ALGDPSGSSYVGGRYTDKLI
TRDD3	TRDV1	TRDJ1	ALGVPAMGSYWGIQETDKLI
TRDD3	TRDV2	TRDJ1	ACDTGNTGGHAPDKLI
.	TRDV1	TRDJ1	ALGTRFLRRWGPHYTDKLI
.	TRDV1	TRDJ1	ALGGKNFLPLYWGTPYTDKLI
TRDD3	TRDV1	TRDJ1	ALGERTGYSHNTDKLI
TRDD3	TRDV1	TRDJ1	ALGELSYDPSAGGYVYTDKLI
TRDD3	TRDV1	TRDJ1	ALGPTPYVGITGGTDKLI
TRDD3	TRDV1	TRDJ1	ALGEPWTYRTGDGYADKLI
TRDD3	TRDV1	TRDJ1	ALGGAPPRVGDCADKLI
.	TRDV1	TRDJ1	ALGNLTYTDKLI
.	TRDV2	TRDJ1	ACDTGEYTDKLI
TRDD3	TRDV1	TRDJ1	ALDGIRFLKITDKLI
TRDD3	TRDV1	TRDJ1	ALGESLPLPGYWGTYSYTDKLI
TRDD3	TRDV1	TRDJ1	ALGERCPHRRTGEAYTGKLI
TRDD3	TRDV1	TRDJ1	ALGEIPSAVLGDNKLI
.	TRDV1	TRDJ1	ALGERSTMSRFPGANDKLI
TRDD3	TRDV1	TRDJ1	ALGDLAFHPMYWGILKLI
.	TRDV1	TRDJ1	ALGEIISTGHIRGPDKLI
TRDD3	TRDV1	TRDJ1	ALGDCTRTGGEYTDKLI
.	TRDV1	TRDJ1	ALGESRPSGTYTDKLI
.	TRDV1	TRDJ1	ALGEPVPSRRYTDKLI